The 2 T cell receptor beta chains listed next were all sequenced from one sample in a study of T cells in Graves' hyperthyroidism and ophthalmopathy (dated by TCRdb to the late 2010s). Libraries came from multiplex PCR. The sequencer listed for this sample is Illumina HiSeq 2000. TCR beta CDR3 regions were amplified from RNA transcripts. For the first round of RT-PCR on the TCR CDR3, the HTBI primer set was used together with the Qiagen OneStep RT-PCR kit. The public reads were reanalyzed by TCRdb: fastp trimming at Q25, MiXCR alignment, in-frame beta chains only. Rows matching on CDR3 protein sequence are summarized as one entry with the most common DNA and genes. This sample is represented by approximately 710,000 distinct CDR3 sequences; around a sixth of them were singletons. The ten largest clones capture 15% to 17% of the sample. The sample comprised blood. These receptor sequences come from a man in his fifties or sixties with Graves' hyperthyroidism.

At least ten counts were recorded for this clonotype. CDR3 nucleotides: TGCAGTGCCGCATTCGGGCTAGAGAACTACAATGAGCAGTTCTTC. Translating gives CSAAFGLENYNEQFF. The V call is TRBV20-1, the J call TRBJ2-1, with D uncertain. The germline V gene encodes CDR1 DFQATT and CDR2 SNEGSKA (reference sequence). V lost 6 bases and J 3 bases, leaving 18 bases between the germline ends. The CDR3 is made up of 15 amino acids.

The rearrangement links TRBV20-1 to TRBJ2-1; TRBD1 matches at 8 bases. The trim removed 2 bases at V and 9 bases at J, leaving 6 bases unmatched. Germline loops: CDR1 DFQATT, CDR2 SNEGSKA (reference sequence). CDR3 length equals 13 residues. The chain's CDR3 is CSARRTGSGEQFF. The CDR3 region has the DNA TGCAGTGCTAGAAGGACAGGGTCGGGTGAGCAGTTCTTC.